These 15 T cell receptor beta chains share one sample of origin, sequenced in a study of blood T cell repertoires in COVID-19. Sequencing used immunoSEQ multiplex PCR; TCRdb keeps in-frame clones, though not all of them. The sample holds 30,000 to 40,000 clones, around 84% seen once. The specimen was peripheral blood. Receptors were obtained from a human donor with acute or convalescent COVID-19. The donor label of this sample is uncertain.

The CDR3: CASTLDGIYGYTF. CDR3 coding DNA: TGTGCCAGCACCCTGGACGGGATCTATGGCTACACCTTC. The V and J genes are TRBV6-5 and TRBJ1-2; D is uncertain. V was trimmed by 7 bases and J by 4 bases, leaving 13 bases between them. This CDR3 contains 13 residues. CDR1 is MNHEY, CDR2 SVGAGI, per germline.

In DNA, the CDR3 is TGTGCCACTACAGATACCTTAGCCAAAAACATTCAGTACTTC. The encoded protein is CATTDTLAKNIQYF. The J gene is TRBJ2-4, the V gene TRBV10-3, with D unresolved. V was trimmed by 10 bases and J by 0 bases, leaving 13 bases between them. Germline V gives CDR1 ENHRY, CDR2 SYGVKD. The CDR3 is 14 residues long.

This clone was detected only once. The chain links TRBV24-1 to TRBJ2-3; 13 nucleotides agree with TRBD2. The CDR3 is made up of 16 amino acids. CDR1 and CDR2 (germline): KGHDR, SFDVKD. The V segment lost 3 bases and the J segment 4 bases; nucleotides outside the gene matches: 3. CDR3: CATSDRLAGGPDTQYF. The CDR3 nucleotides are TGTGCCACCAGTGATCGACTAGCGGGAGGCCCAGATACGCAGTATTTT.

This clone was counted a few times. This chain joins TRBV30 and TRBJ1-5; D gene ambiguous. Germline V gene data show CDR1 as GTSNPN and CDR2 as SVGIG (reference sequence). This CDR3 is built from 13 residues. V lost 1 base, J lost 1 base, and 5 bases lay in between. CDR3 bases: TGTGCCTGGAGTGGACAAAGCAATCAGCCCCAGCATTTT. Its protein product is CAWSGQSNQPQHF.

This chain uses TRBV5-1 with TRBJ1-5; 7 bases map to TRBD1. V lost 4 bases and J lost 2; bases outside the gene matches: 6. Looked up from germline, CDR1 is SGHRS and CDR2 is YFSETQ. The CDR3 covers 15 residues. CDR3 amino acids: CASSEGGQGNQPQHF. CDR3 in DNA: TGCGCCAGCAGCGAGGGCGGACAGGGCAATCAGCCCCAGCATTTT.

The chain links TRBV5-4 to TRBJ2-7; D is perhaps TRBD2 (6 bases). From germline, CDR1 is SGHNT and CDR2 YYREEE (reference sequence). V was shortened by 4 bases and J by 0 bases, with 11 bases between the two germline ends. This CDR3 contains 14 residues. CDR3 sequence: CASSPPGDSYEQYF. In DNA form, the CDR3 reads TGTGCCAGCAGCCCTCCGGGGGACTCCTACGAGCAGTACTTC.

The chain employs TRBV11-3 and TRBJ1-1; TRBD1 aligns across 9 bases. V lost 4 bases, J lost 3 bases, and 15 bases stayed unmatched. The CDR3 totals 18 residues. The germline V gene has CDR1 SGHNT and CDR2 YENEEA. CDR3 in amino acids: CASSSRYDDRGSDTEAFF. The CDR3 DNA reads TGTGCCAGCAGCTCCAGGTATGATGACAGGGGGTCAGACACTGAAGCTTTCTTT.

The genes are TRBV5-1 and TRBJ1-2; maybe TRBD1 (5 bases). The V end lost 2 bases, the J end lost 4 bases, and 9 bases lay between the germline ends. Germline-derived CDR1 and CDR2 are SGHRS and YFSETQ. This CDR3 contains 13 residues. The CDR3 DNA reads TGCGCCAGCAGCTTTGACAGACCCTATGGCTACACCTTC. It yields the protein CASSFDRPYGYTF. Using reference TRBV5-1 and TRBJ1-2 for the parts outside the CDR3, the full variable domain is KAGVTQTPRYLIKTRGQQVTLSCSPISGHRSVSWYQQTPGQGLQFLFEYFSETQRNKGNFPGRFSGRQFSNSRSEMNVSTLELGDSALYLCASSFDRPYGYTFGSGTRLTVV.

This clone appeared once. The J gene is TRBJ2-3, the V gene TRBV28; TRBD2 matches 7 bases. The CDR3 contains 14 residues. CDR1 is MDHEN and CDR2 is SYDVKM in the germline V gene. J gave up 6 bases and V 6 bases, and 9 bases lay outside the gene matches. The CDR3 region is CASRSTREGDTQYF. CDR3 in DNA: TGTGCCAGCAGATCTACTAGGGAGGGGGATACGCAGTATTTT.

V and J are TRBV29-1 and TRBJ2-7; D might be TRBD2 (7 bases). The CDR3 is 16 amino acids. V was pared by 7 bases and J by 6 bases, with 28 bases between. CDR1 is SQVTM and CDR2 is ANQGSEA in the germline V gene. CDR3 DNA: TGCAGCGCCCAGGGGACGGCGATGGGGGGGTACGGCGAGCAGTACTTC. Translating gives CSAQGTAMGGYGEQYF.

The chain uses TRBV24-1 and TRBJ2-1; D is unclear. This CDR3 spans 13 amino acids. The V and J ends lost 3 bases and 8 bases respectively, with 10 bases between them. CDR1 and CDR2 from the germline V gene are KGHDR and SFDVKD. The CDR3 sequence is CATSDAARDEQFF. CDR3 sequence (DNA): TGTGCCACCAGTGATGCCGCACGAGATGAGCAGTTCTTC.

V usage is TRBV11-3 and J usage is TRBJ1-1; no reliable D call. The CDR3 contains 13 residues. CDR1 and CDR2 (germline): SGHNT, YENEEA. The V and J ends lost 7 bases and 1 base respectively, with 10 bases between them. The CDR3 loop is CASTERPNTEAFF. Written as DNA, the CDR3 is TGTGCCAGCACAGAGAGGCCGAACACTGAAGCTTTCTTT.

This chain links TRBV6-6 with TRBJ1-2; perhaps TRBD1 as D (6 bases). Trimming pared 5 bases from V and 5 bases from J, leaving 12 bases between. Germline CDR1 and CDR2: MNHNY and SVGAGI (reference sequence). The CDR3 loop spans 13 amino acids. CDR3 nucleotide sequence: TGTGCCAGCAGTCGCGACCAGGGGTATGGCTACACCTTC. Its protein product is CASSRDQGYGYTF.

The rearrangement joins TRBV11-2 to TRBJ1-1; D possibly corresponds to TRBD1 (5 bases). Germline V gene lookup returns CDR1 SGHAT and CDR2 FQNNGV. CDR3 length: 13 amino acids. Trimming stripped 1 base from V and 3 bases from J, with 6 bases between. The CDR3 nucleotides read TGTGCCAGCAGCTTAGGACAGTACACTGAAGCTTTCTTT. It codes for CASSLGQYTEAFF.

This chain connects TRBV19 to TRBJ1-3, with no clear D. The CDR3 contains 15 residues. The V gene lost 6 bases and the J gene lost 1 base, with 13 bases spanning the gap. In germline, CDR1 is LNHDA, CDR2 SQIVND (reference sequence). The CDR3 reads CASRRLEFSGNTIYF. CDR3 bases: TGTGCCAGTAGACGACTGGAGTTTTCTGGAAACACCATATATTTT.